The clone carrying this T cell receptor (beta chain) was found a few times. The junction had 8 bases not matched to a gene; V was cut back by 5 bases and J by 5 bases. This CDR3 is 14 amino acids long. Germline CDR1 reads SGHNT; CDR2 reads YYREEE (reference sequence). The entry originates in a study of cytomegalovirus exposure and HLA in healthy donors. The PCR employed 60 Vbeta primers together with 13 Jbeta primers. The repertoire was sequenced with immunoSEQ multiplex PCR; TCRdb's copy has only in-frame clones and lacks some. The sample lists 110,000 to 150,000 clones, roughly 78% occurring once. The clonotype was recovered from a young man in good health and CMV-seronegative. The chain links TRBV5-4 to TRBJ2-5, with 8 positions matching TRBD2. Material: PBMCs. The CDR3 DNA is TGTGCCAGCAGTCCGGGGGGGCGGACCGAGACCCAGTACTTC. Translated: CASSPGGRTETQYF.